This T cell receptor beta chain derives from a study of T cell responses to AZD1222 COVID-19 vaccine. Notes on the study in general: The donors showed a predominance of white British ancestry and of females, with possible underestimation of clonal diversity.

Germline values: CDR1 MNHEY, CDR2 SMNVEV (reference sequence). This CDR3 contains 15 residues. V was clipped by 5 bases and J by 7 bases; unmatched bases: 10. As for this clone: Antigen specificity is unknown.

Second-dose recipients at about 4 or about 12 weeks were treated as one pooled group. Profiled with immunoSEQ multiplex PCR; TCRdb holds only in-frame clones, not every one. The sample carries tens of thousands of clones, about 85% recorded once. J is TRBJ1-2 and V is TRBV27; 10 positions agree with TRBD1. This material consisted of peripheral blood, taken 28 days after the second AZD1222 dose. This clonotype was obtained from an adult who received the AZD1222 COVID-19 vaccine. CDR3 loop: CASSIRTGGSGGYTF. Written as DNA, the CDR3 is TGTGCCAGCAGTATCAGGACAGGGGGGTCTGGTGGCTACACCTTC.